This TCR beta chain was identified during a study of CD8+ T cells in alopecia areata. This clone came up a few times. Treatment meaning: oral pan-JAK inhibitor, 5-10 mg twice daily. Extracted RNA was reverse transcribed into cDNA, the sequencing template. The repertoire was sequenced with immunoSEQ multiplex PCR; TCRdb's copy has only in-frame clones and lacks some. The sample carries roughly 220,000 clones, approximately 67% recorded once. Germline CDR1 MDHEN, CDR2 SYDVKM. Trimming removed 5 bases from V and 2 bases from J, with 9 bases in between. This CDR3 has 13 residues. The rearrangement uses TRBV28 and TRBJ2-5; TRBD1 is a possible D gene (6 bases). Sequencing used CD4+ T cells sorted from blood, obtained at approximately week 42, from a patient treated with tofacitinib. This clonotype was sampled from a human donor with alopecia areata. The CDR3 DNA sequence: TGTGCCAGCAGTGGACAGTATCAAGAGACCCAGTACTTC. This codes for CASSGQYQETQYF.